What follows describes a single T cell receptor beta chain. Germline V gene data show CDR1 as SGHAT and CDR2 as FQNNGV. CDR3 length equals 14 residues. The germline V and J ends were trimmed by 7 bases and 6 bases, with 16 bases remaining between them. Data came from immunoSEQ multiplex PCR; TCRdb stores just in-frame clones and leaves some out. Of some 2,100,000 clones listed, roughly 91% were seen once; the top ten hold 1.5% to 2%. These data originate in a study of shared clonotypes between healthy human individuals. CD8 cells classed as naive were CD45RO-negative and positively selected for CCR7, excluding terminally differentiated effector memory CD45RA+ cells.

This clonotype was obtained from a man aged 18 to 29 in good health. Some clones in this sample may be carry-over from other donors' samples. What was sequenced was naive CD8+ T cells from PBMCs. The chain joins TRBV11-2 to TRBJ2-4, with D possibly being TRBD2 (6 bases). The CDR3: CASTHEGRGNIQYF. The CDR3 nucleotides are TGTGCCAGCACCCATGAGGGGCGGGGAAACATTCAGTACTTC.